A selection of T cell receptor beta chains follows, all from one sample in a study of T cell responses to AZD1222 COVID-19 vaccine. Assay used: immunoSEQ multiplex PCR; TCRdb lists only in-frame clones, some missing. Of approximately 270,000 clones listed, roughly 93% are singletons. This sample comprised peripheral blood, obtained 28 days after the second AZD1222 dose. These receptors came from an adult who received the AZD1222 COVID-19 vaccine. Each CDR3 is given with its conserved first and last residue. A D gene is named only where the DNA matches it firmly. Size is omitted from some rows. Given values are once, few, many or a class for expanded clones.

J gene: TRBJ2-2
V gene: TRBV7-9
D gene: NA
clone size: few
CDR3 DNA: TGTGCCAGCAGCTTAGGGGGCACCGGGGAGCTGTTTTTT
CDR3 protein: CASSLGGTGELFF

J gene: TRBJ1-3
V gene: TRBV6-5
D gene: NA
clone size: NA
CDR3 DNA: TGTGCCAGCAGGCAGATGGGGGGCTCTGGAAACACCATATATTTT
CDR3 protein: CASRQMGGSGNTIYF

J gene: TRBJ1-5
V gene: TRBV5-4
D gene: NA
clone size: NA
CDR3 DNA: TGTGCCAGCAGCTTGGAAGGGAGTAATCAGCCCCAGCATTTT
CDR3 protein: CASSLEGSNQPQHF

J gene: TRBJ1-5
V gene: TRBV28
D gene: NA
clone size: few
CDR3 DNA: TGTGCCAGCACCCCTGGGAGTTACGGTCAGCCCCAGCATTTT
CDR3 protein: CASTPGSYGQPQHF

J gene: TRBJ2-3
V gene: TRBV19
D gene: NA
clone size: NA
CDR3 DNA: TGTGCCAGTAGTCCGGGGTATGGAGAAGGGGATACGCAGTATTTT
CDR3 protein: CASSPGYGEGDTQYF

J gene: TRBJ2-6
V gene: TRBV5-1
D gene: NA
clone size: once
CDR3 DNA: TGCGCCAGCAACGGAGGCAGCCTGATGTCAGTTGGGGCCAACGTCCTGACTTTC
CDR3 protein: CASNGGSLMSVGANVLTF

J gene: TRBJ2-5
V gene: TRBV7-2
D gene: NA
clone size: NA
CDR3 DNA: TGTGCCAGCAGCTTAGCGATTGAGACCCAGTACTTC
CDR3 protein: CASSLAIETQYF

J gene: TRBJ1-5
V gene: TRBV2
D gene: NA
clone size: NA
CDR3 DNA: TGTGCCGGCGGTCGGGCGGGCAATCAGCCCCAGCATTTT
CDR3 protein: CAGGRAGNQPQHF

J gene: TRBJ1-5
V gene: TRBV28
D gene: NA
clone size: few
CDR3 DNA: TGTGCCAGCAGTCTCCATACCTTTAAAGGGGGCAATCAGCCCCAGCATTTT
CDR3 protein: CASSLHTFKGGNQPQHF

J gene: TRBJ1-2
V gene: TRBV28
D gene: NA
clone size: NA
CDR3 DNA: TGTGCCAGCAGTAGGGCAGGGGCCGACTATGGCTACACCTTC
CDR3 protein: CASSRAGADYGYTF

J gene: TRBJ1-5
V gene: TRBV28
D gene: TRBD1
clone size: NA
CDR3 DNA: TGTGCCAGCAGTGCAGGGGGCTTTAGCAATCAGCCCCAGCATTTT
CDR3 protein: CASSAGGFSNQPQHF

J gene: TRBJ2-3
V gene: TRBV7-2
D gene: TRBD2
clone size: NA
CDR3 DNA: TGTGCCAGCAGCTTAGCTTACCCCGGGAGGGAGGCAGATACGCAGTATTTT
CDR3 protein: CASSLAYPGREADTQYF

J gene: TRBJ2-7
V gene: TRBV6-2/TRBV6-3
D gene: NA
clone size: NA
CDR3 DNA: TGTGCCAGCAGTATGAGGGGTGGCGAGCAGTACTTC
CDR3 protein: CASSMRGGEQYF

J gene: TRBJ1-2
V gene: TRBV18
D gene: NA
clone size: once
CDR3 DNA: TGTGCCAGCTCACCGAAGTCCAGTTCCATAAACTATGGCTACACCTTC
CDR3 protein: CASSPKSSSINYGYTF

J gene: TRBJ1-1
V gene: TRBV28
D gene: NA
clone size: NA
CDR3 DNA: TGTGCCAGCAGATCCGCCCTGGGGGCTGAAGCTTTCTTT
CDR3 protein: CASRSALGAEAFF

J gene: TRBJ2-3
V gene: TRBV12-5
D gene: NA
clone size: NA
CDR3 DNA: TGTGCTAGTGGTTTGGTACGTGGGGAGATAGGACACCGACTCACAGATACGCAGTATTTT
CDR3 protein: CASGLVRGEIGHRLTDTQYF

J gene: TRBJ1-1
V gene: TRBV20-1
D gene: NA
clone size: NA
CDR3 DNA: TGCAGTGCTGTGGACACTGAAGCTTTCTTT
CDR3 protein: CSAVDTEAFF

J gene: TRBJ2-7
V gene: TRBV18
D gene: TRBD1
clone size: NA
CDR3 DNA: TGTGCCAGCTCACCAAGACTTGGACAGGGGTACGAGCAGTACTTC
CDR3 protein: CASSPRLGQGYEQYF

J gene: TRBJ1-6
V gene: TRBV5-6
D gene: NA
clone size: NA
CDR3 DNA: TGTGCCAGCAGCTTCCGGGCCTCCAATTCACCCCTCCACTTT
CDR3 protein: CASSFRASNSPLHF

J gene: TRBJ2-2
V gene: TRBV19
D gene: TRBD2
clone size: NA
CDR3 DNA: TGTGCCAGTAGTCGGCGAACTAGCGGGAGAAGGGGGGAGCTGTTTTTT
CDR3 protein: CASSRRTSGRRGELFF

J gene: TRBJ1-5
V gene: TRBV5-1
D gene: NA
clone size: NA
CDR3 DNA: TGCGCCAGCAGCTTGGACACCAACAATCAGCCCCAGCATTTT
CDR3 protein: CASSLDTNNQPQHF

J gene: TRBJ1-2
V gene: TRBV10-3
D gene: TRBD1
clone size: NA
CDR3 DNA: TGTGCCATCCTGGGGGGGGACAGGGGCAACTTGGCCTATGGCTACACCTTC
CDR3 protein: CAILGGDRGNLAYGYTF

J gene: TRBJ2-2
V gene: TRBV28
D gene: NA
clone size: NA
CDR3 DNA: TGTGCCAGCAGTTCACCAGCCTACACCGGGGAGCTGTTTTTT
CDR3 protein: CASSSPAYTGELFF

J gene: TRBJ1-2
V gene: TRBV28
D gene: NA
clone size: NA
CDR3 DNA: TGTGCCAGCAGTTTAAGTTTACTCAGGGGCGATGGCTACACCTTC
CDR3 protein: CASSLSLLRGDGYTF

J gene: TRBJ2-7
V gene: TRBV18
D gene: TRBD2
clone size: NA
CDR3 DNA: TGTGCCAGCTCACCAGGGACTAGCAACGGGGTGCAGTACTTC
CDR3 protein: CASSPGTSNGVQYF

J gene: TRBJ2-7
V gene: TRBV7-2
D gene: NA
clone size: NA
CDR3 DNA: TGTGCCAGCAGCGCCCGGACTCTACCCCGGGGCAACGAGCAGTACTTC
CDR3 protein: CASSARTLPRGNEQYF

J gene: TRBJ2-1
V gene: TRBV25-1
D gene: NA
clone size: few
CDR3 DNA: TGTGCCAGCGGGGGGGCCACCCGCTCCTACAATGAGCAGTTCTTC
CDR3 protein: CASGGATRSYNEQFF

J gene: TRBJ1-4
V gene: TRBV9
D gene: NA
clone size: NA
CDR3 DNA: TGTGCCAGCAGCGTAGGAAGTTCGTCTAATGAAAAACTGTTTTTT
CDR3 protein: CASSVGSSSNEKLFF

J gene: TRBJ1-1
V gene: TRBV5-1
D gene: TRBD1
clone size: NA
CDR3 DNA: TGCGCCAGCAGCACCCGGACAGGGGGAAACACTGAAGCTTTCTTT
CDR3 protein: CASSTRTGGNTEAFF

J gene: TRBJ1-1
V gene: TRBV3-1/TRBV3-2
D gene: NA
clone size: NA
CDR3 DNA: TGTGCCAGCAGCCATTCCGGGACACTGAACACTGAAGCTTTCTTT
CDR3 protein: CASSHSGTLNTEAFF

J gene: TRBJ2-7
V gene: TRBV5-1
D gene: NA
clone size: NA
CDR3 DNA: TGCGCCAGCAGCTTGGCCCAGGGGGAGGTGGACGAGCAGTACTTC
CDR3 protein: CASSLAQGEVDEQYF

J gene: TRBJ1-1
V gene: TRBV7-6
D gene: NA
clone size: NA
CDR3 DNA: TGTGCCAGCAGCTTAGGAGGGACGGGGTCTAACACTGAAGCTTTCTTT
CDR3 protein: CASSLGGTGSNTEAFF

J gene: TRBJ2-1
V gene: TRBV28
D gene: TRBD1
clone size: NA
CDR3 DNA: TGTGCCAGCACTCATGCGGGGACAGGGGGTGATAAGGAGCAGTTCTTC
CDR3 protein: CASTHAGTGGDKEQFF

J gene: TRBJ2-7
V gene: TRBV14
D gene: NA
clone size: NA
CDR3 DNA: TGTGCCAGCAGCCAGGATCGTCGCGTCTACGAGCAGTACTTC
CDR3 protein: CASSQDRRVYEQYF

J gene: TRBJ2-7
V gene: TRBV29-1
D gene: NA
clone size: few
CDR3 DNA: TGCAGCGTTGAAGACCGGGACTACGAGCAGTACTTC
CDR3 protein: CSVEDRDYEQYF

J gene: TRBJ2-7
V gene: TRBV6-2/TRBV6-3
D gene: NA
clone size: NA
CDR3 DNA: TGTGCCAGCAGTTACCACCTCCACGAGCAGTACTTC
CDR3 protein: CASSYHLHEQYF

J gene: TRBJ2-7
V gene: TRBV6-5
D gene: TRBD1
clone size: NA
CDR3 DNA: TGTGCCAGCAAGGGGACAGGGGCCAACTCCTACGAGCAGTACTTC
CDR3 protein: CASKGTGANSYEQYF

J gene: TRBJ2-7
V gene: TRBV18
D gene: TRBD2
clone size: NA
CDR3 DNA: TGTGCCAGCTCGCCCGGGACTAGCGGAGTCTACGAGCAGTACTTC
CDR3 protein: CASSPGTSGVYEQYF

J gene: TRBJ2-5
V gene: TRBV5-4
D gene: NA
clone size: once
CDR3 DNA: TGTGCCAGCAGCCTGAAATCCGACGGGTTCGGGAAAGAGACCCAGTACTTC
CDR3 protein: CASSLKSDGFGKETQYF

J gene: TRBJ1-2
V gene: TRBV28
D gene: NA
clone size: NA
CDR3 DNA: TGTGCCAGCAGTAGGGTAGGTGGCTACACCTTC
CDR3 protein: CASSRVGGYTF

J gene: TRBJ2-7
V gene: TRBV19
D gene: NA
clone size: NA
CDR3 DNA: TGTGCCAGTAGTATGTCGGCGGGCTACGAGCAGTACTTC
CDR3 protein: CASSMSAGYEQYF

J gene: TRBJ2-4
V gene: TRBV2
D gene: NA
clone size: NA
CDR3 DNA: TGTGCCAGCAGTGAAAAGGGTTTAGCCAAAAACATTCAGTACTTC
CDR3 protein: CASSEKGLAKNIQYF

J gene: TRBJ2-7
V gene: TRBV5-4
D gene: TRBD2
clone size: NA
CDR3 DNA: TGTGCCAGCAGCCGAGTAGCGGGAGGGACCTACGAGCAGTACTTC
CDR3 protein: CASSRVAGGTYEQYF

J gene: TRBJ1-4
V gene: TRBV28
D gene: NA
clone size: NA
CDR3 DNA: TGTGCCAGCAGTTTAAGGTGGGGCCCAACTAATGAAAAACTGTTTTTT
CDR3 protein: CASSLRWGPTNEKLFF

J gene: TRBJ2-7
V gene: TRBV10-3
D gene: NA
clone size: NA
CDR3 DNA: TGTGCCATCAGTCCCCACCGGGATTCTAGCTCCTACGAGCAGTACTTC
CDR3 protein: CAISPHRDSSSYEQYF